This T cell receptor beta chain originates from a study of blood T cells in healthy people across ages (dated by TCRdb to 2014 to 2015). About the study as a whole: Template switching captured roughly one uniquely barcoded TCR beta cDNA molecule per two T cells in model experiments. Donors were grouped into four age groups: young (average approximately 16 years), middle-aged (about 40), aged (around 60) and long-lived (approximately 82). Two additional independent replicas of 1 million unique cDNA reads from the same blood draw were analyzed for two donors (one aged 18 to 30 and one aged 80 or older). To avoid experimental bias, donors of different ages were distributed randomly across sequencing lanes. To track age-related changes in TCR beta repertoire diversity, the study relied on deep sequencing normalized with unique cDNA molecular identifiers. What the work shows at the level of the full study, not this receptor alone: As age increased, observed TCR beta diversity per million T cells dropped in a roughly linear way, and a significant reduction was already evident by age 40. Compared with the aged group, the long-lived group had more naive CD4+ T cells, fewer expanded clones and increased TCR diversity, suggesting age selection. Conclusive comparison of naive and antigen-experienced compartments was prevented by the profiling of bulk unsorted PBMCs. Because the CMV infection status of the donors was unknown, age-related changes in expanded clonotypes may potentially have been confounded. The percentage of naive T cells measured by flow cytometry correlated strongly with observed TCR beta diversity. Estimates of total diversity based on one million sequenced T cells were regarded as lower bounds and as underestimates.

A remark on this clonotype: Its binding antigen is unknown. No per-base quality is available; no much larger clone lies one base away.

Systemically healthy Caucasian individuals from Russia, 35 to 50 in total and aged about 6 to 100 years, were included as donors. Each donor gave ten milliliters of peripheral blood, drawn into EDTA-treated Vacutainer tubes. Ficoll-Paque density-gradient centrifugation was used to isolate PBMCs, with at least 7 million per sample. Trizol reagent was used to extract total RNA from the PBMCs, yielding at least 5.5 micrograms per sample. Naive CD45RAhigh/CD27high T cell percentages were measured by flow cytometry on a PBMC aliquot from every donor. CDR1 and CDR2 were assigned from the germline V gene (reference sequence) as DFQATT and SNEGSKA. The CDR3 runs 16 residues from the cysteine to the phenylalanine. CDR3 DNA is the only sequence kept; it has 48 bases, read in frame from the first base. V lost 6 bases and J lost 4 bases, and the count of bases not matched to a germline gene is 13. Libraries were constructed by 5' RACE. Instrument on record: Illumina HiSeq 2500. The second PCR ran for about 7 to 11 cycles and used a J-beta primer mix along with a sample-barcoded 5' primer. Each TCR beta cDNA molecule received a unique molecular identifier from a template-switch 5' adaptor carrying 12 random nucleotides. At least 2.5 million CDR3-containing paired-end reads were obtained from each sample. The Mint cDNA synthesis kit, primed by a TRBC-specific oligonucleotide, was used to synthesize first-strand cDNA from all RNA. Following uracil-DNA glycosylase treatment, a first 18-cycle PCR with universal primers M1SS and BC2_uni_R was performed on all cDNA. Concerning the study's data processing: Each sample was normalized by randomly selecting 1 million high-quality reads, each carrying a distinct molecular identifier. Instead of being binned into consensus sequences, reads that shared molecular identifiers were thrown out. CDR3 identification, clonotype clustering and error correction used MiTCR with a Q25 quality threshold and the strictest error-elimination algorithm. A nonparametric unseen species model using Euler transformation provided a lower-bound estimate of total TCR beta diversity. TCRdb reworked the public reads: Q25 trimming with fastp, MiXCR clone assembly, productive beta chains retained. CDR3 protein sequences are deduplicated, and each keeps its most common genes and DNA. The V and J calls were determined by TCRdb, not by the authors. The sample table lists roughly 720,000 distinct CDR3 sequences, roughly 53% of them with a count of one. The ten largest clones capture roughly 37% of the sample.

This TCR came from a man at least 80 years old in good health. The sequence is built from TRBV20-1 and TRBJ2-1, with 9 junctional bases fitting TRBD2. The sequenced material came from blood. CDR3 sequence: CSAQRPAGGTYNEQFF. The DNA is TGCAGTGCCCAGCGGCCAGCGGGAGGCACATACAATGAGCAGTTCTTC.